Below are 24 T cell receptor beta chains sequenced from a single sample in a study of shared clonotypes between healthy human individuals. The protocol was immunoSEQ multiplex PCR, while the TCRdb copy is restricted to in-frame clones and leaves out a portion. This sample has about 2.4 million clones, with approximately 93% found just once. The sequenced sample consisted of naive CD4+ T cells from PBMCs. Subset here: CD45RA+ positively selected. The receptors were sampled from a man younger than 35 in good health. Some clones in this sample may be carry-over from other donors' samples.

The genes are TRBV4-2 and TRBJ2-5, with D perhaps given as TRBD1 or TRBD2 (5 bases each). The germline V gene has CDR1 LGHNA and CDR2 YNFKEQ. Trimming shortened V by 5 bases and J by 2 bases, and 15 bases separated the two germline ends. The CDR3 contains 15 residues. CDR3 residues: CASSSLGEAQETQYF. The CDR3 DNA sequence: TGTGCCAGCAGCTCCCTGGGGGAAGCTCAAGAGACCCAGTACTTC.

The V call is TRBV6-4, the J call TRBJ1-1; a possible D gene is TRBD1 (5 bases). Germline V gene sequence: CDR1 MRHNA, CDR2 SNTAGT. The CDR3 spans 15 residues. V dropped 6 bases and J dropped 1 base, with 15 bases sitting between them. This CDR3 reads CASSKTGTRNTEAFF. DNA of the CDR3: TGTGCCAGCAGCAAAACCGGGACGAGGAACACTGAAGCTTTCTTT.

The chain joins TRBV2 to TRBJ2-7; 13 bases agree with TRBD2. CDR1 is SNHLY and CDR2 is FYNNEI in the germline V gene. V gave up 3 bases and J gave up 5 bases; unmatched junction bases: 4. The CDR3 loop spans 15 amino acids. This chain's CDR3 is CASSEGGLAGNEQYF. The DNA for the CDR3 is TGTGCCAGCAGTGAGGGGGGACTAGCGGGGAACGAGCAGTACTTC.

The chain carries TRBV7-8 and TRBJ2-2; a weak D match, TRBD1 (7 bases). There are 16 residues in the CDR3. Per germline, CDR1 SGHVS and CDR2 FQNEAQ. V was trimmed by 5 bases and J by 6 bases, leaving 19 bases between them. This CDR3 reads CASSRGGGRGAGELFF. The CDR3 DNA reads TGTGCCAGCAGCCGAGGAGGGGGCCGAGGGGCCGGGGAGCTGTTTTTT.

This chain connects TRBV5-6 to TRBJ2-7; D remains unclear. The V gene lost 4 bases and the J gene lost 2 bases, with 13 bases spanning the gap. This CDR3 spans 14 amino acids. Germline CDR1 SGHDT, CDR2 YYEEEE. The CDR3 coding sequence is TGTGCCAGCAGCCCTTCCGCCGACCCCTACGAGCAGTACTTC. It specifies CASSPSADPYEQYF. Supplemented by reference TRBV5-6 and TRBJ2-7, the full variable domain reads DAGVTQSPTHLIKTRGQQVTLRCSPKSGHDTVSWYQQALGQGPQFIFQYYEEEERQRGNFPDRFSGHQFPNYSSELNVNALLLGDSALYLCASSPSADPYEQYFGPGTRLTVT.

V usage is TRBV5-1 and J usage is TRBJ2-2; 9 bases line up with TRBD2. The CDR3 sequence is 16 residues long. Germline CDR1 SGHRS, CDR2 YFSETQ. J gave up 0 bases and V 4 bases, and 4 bases lay outside the gene matches. The CDR3 loop reads CASSETSGANTGELFF. The DNA for the CDR3 is TGCGCCAGCAGCGAGACTAGCGGAGCGAACACCGGGGAGCTGTTTTTT. Together with reference TRBV5-1 and TRBJ2-2, the CDR3 gives the full variable domain: KAGVTQTPRYLIKTRGQQVTLSCSPISGHRSVSWYQQTPGQGLQFLFEYFSETQRNKGNFPGRFSGRQFSNSRSEMNVSTLELGDSALYLCASSETSGANTGELFFGEGSRLTVL.

The CDR3 region is CASSRRGTSGSIYEQYF. In DNA form, the CDR3 reads TGTGCCAGCAGCCGGCGGGGGACTAGCGGGAGTATCTACGAGCAGTACTTC. This rearrangement joins TRBV4-2 to TRBJ2-7; 14 bases align to TRBD2. J was trimmed by 3 bases and V by 4 bases; bases with no gene match: 8. Germline V CDR1 and CDR2: LGHNA, YNFKEQ. The CDR3 covers 17 residues.

V is TRBV4-2 and J is TRBJ2-1; TRBD2 is a possible D gene (6 bases). This CDR3 has 16 residues. Trimming pared 4 bases from V and 2 bases from J, leaving 15 bases between. The germline gives CDR1 LGHNA, CDR2 YNFKEQ. CDR3 coding DNA: TGTGCCAGCAGCCTTCCTATCCGGGGGACCTACAATGAGCAGTTCTTC. Its translation: CASSLPIRGTYNEQFF.

As regards this clone: This sample also contains other DNA sequences that code for the same CDR3. This chain links TRBV18 with TRBJ2-1; TRBD2 agrees at 13 bases. Germline CDR1 and CDR2: KGHSH and LQKENI. Germline trimming cut 3 bases from V and 4 bases from J; bases unmatched to any gene: 3. The CDR3 totals 16 residues. The CDR3 is CASSPGTSGTYNEQFF. The CDR3 bases are TGTGCCAGCTCACCCGGGACTAGCGGGACATACAATGAGCAGTTCTTC.

This clone was seen only a few times. V is TRBV11-3 and J is TRBJ1-1; D is perhaps TRBD1 (5 bases). V gave up 5 bases and J gave up 4 bases, with 11 bases separating them. This CDR3 is 13 amino acids long. Germline-derived CDR1 and CDR2 are SGHNT and YENEEA. The CDR3 is CASSRQGTTEAFF. CDR3 DNA: TGTGCCAGCAGCCGTCAGGGTACCACTGAAGCTTTCTTT.

The chain links TRBV4-1 to TRBJ2-3; TRBD2 agrees at 8 bases. The CDR3 loop spans 17 amino acids. From germline, CDR1 is MGHRA and CDR2 YSYEKL. V lost 1 base and J lost 3; bases outside the gene matches: 9. CDR3 amino acids: CASSQGPGTRWTDTQYF. As DNA, the CDR3 is TGCGCCAGCAGCCAAGGCCCCGGGACTAGATGGACAGATACGCAGTATTTT.

The genes are TRBV7-3 and TRBJ1-1; D is ambiguous. Germline V gene data show CDR1 as SGHTA and CDR2 as FQGTGA. The CDR3 has 13 amino acids. The V end lost 2 bases, the J end lost 8 bases, and 12 bases lay between the germline ends. CDR3 nucleotides: TGTGCCAGCAGCTTAGCCCCCCCCCGGGAAGCTTTCTTT. Translating it yields CASSLAPPREAFF.

The chain joins TRBV10-2 to TRBJ1-2; D is ambiguous. This CDR3 spans 12 amino acids. V dropped 11 bases and J dropped 3 bases, with 13 bases sitting between them. The germline V gene has CDR1 WSHSY and CDR2 SAAADI. In nucleotides, the CDR3 is TGCGCCGCCCGGTCGGAAGACTATGGCTACACCTTC. As protein: CAARSEDYGYTF.

For the CDR3, the DNA is TGTGCCACCTCCACAGCTACTGGGGGGAATGAGCAGTTCTTC. Its protein product is CATSTATGGNEQFF. This chain links TRBV27 with TRBJ2-1; TRBD2 might be the D (6 bases). The CDR3 has 14 residues. V dropped 10 bases and J dropped 7 bases, with 20 bases sitting between them. Germline CDR1 and CDR2: MNHEY and SMNVEV (reference sequence).

The chain recombines TRBV15 with TRBJ1-5, with D unclear. V dropped 3 bases and J dropped 5 bases, with 8 bases sitting between them. The CDR3 contains 13 residues. CDR1 and CDR2 (germline): LNHNV, YYDKDF (reference sequence). Here the CDR3 DNA reads TGTGCCACCAGCAGTAATTGGGATCAGCCCCAGCATTTT. This codes for CATSSNWDQPQHF.

This clone is a singleton in its sample. The chain couples TRBV5-1 to TRBJ2-2; 8 nucleotides line up with TRBD1. The CDR3 is 14 amino acids. Per germline, CDR1 SGHRS and CDR2 YFSETQ. V was pared by 4 bases and J by 6 bases, with 5 bases of the junction left unmatched. The CDR3 DNA sequence: TGCGCCAGCAGCAATGGACAGGGTGCCGGGGAGCTGTTTTTT. Translation gives CASSNGQGAGELFF.

V gene TRBV2 combines with J gene TRBJ2-3, with a weak D call TRBD2 (6 bases). Deletions cut 8 bases from V and 2 bases from J, with 17 bases between. The CDR3 runs 15 residues. CDR1 SNHLY and CDR2 FYNNEI come from the germline V gene. CDR3 loop: CASGIAGLNTDTQYF. CDR3 bases: TGTGCCAGCGGTATTGCGGGACTTAACACAGATACGCAGTATTTT.

This clone has a handful of counts. The chain employs TRBV5-1 and TRBJ2-7; the match to TRBD1 covers 7 bases. Germline loops: CDR1 SGHRS, CDR2 YFSETQ. The CDR3 is 14 amino acids. The trim removed 5 bases at V and 3 bases at J, leaving 8 bases unmatched. The CDR3 DNA reads TGCGCCAGCAGGGTGGGGACAGCCAACTACGAGCAGTACTTC. Its protein is CASRVGTANYEQYF.

Here the CDR3 DNA reads TGTGCCAGCACTAACGACAGGGGAAGGGAGTACGAGCAGTACTTC. Translation gives CASTNDRGREYEQYF. The gene calls are TRBV21-1 and TRBJ2-7; TRBD1 was called by the table and not checked on the DNA. TRBV21-1 is reported as a pseudogene. CDR3 length: 15 amino acids.

The V and J genes are TRBV2 and TRBJ2-3, with TRBD1 matching over 7 bases. The V gene's germline CDR1 is SNHLY and CDR2 FYNNEI. The trim removed 6 bases at V and 2 bases at J, leaving 8 bases unmatched. The length of the CDR3 is 15 residues. This CDR3 reads CASRERDSYTDTQYF. Here the CDR3 DNA reads TGTGCCAGCAGGGAAAGGGACAGCTACACAGATACGCAGTATTTT.

The genes are TRBV5-4 and TRBJ1-1, with D maybe TRBD1 (5 bases). This CDR3 spans 14 amino acids. Trimming took off 7 bases at V and 0 bases at J, with 13 bases between the two ends. Germline V gene sequence: CDR1 SGHNT, CDR2 YYREEE (reference sequence). The DNA for the CDR3 is TGTGCCAGCTCGAGTGGGGGGATGAACACTGAAGCTTTCTTT. Its translation is CASSSGGMNTEAFF.

The chain recombines TRBV29-1 with TRBJ2-3, with unresolved D. V lost 2 bases to trimming and J lost 5 bases, with 8 bases between them. This CDR3 region has 12 residues. The germline gives CDR1 SQVTM, CDR2 ANQGSEA. The CDR3 loop is CSVERVVDTQYF. The CDR3 DNA is TGCAGCGTTGAAAGGGTGGTAGATACGCAGTATTTT.

The chain recombines TRBV19 with TRBJ2-5; the match to TRBD2 covers 7 bases. Trimming cost V 4 bases and J 7 bases; bases outside gene matches: 6. The germline V gene encodes CDR1 LNHDA and CDR2 SQIVND (reference sequence). CDR3 size: 13 residues. CDR3 nucleotides: TGTGCCAGTAGTAAGTTAGCTAGCGGGACCCAGTACTTC. Residues: CASSKLASGTQYF.

A remark on this clone: The germline gene is not matched at one end of the junction; a read error may be the cause. This sequence joins TRBV11-2 and TRBJ2-5; the D gene could be TRBD1 or TRBD2 (6 bases each). The CDR3 is 13 residues long. Per germline, CDR1 SGHAT and CDR2 FQNNGV. CDR3 residues: CASSISEGGNWHF. Here the CDR3 DNA reads TGTGCCAGCAGCATCTCCGAGGGGGGAAATTGGCACTTC.